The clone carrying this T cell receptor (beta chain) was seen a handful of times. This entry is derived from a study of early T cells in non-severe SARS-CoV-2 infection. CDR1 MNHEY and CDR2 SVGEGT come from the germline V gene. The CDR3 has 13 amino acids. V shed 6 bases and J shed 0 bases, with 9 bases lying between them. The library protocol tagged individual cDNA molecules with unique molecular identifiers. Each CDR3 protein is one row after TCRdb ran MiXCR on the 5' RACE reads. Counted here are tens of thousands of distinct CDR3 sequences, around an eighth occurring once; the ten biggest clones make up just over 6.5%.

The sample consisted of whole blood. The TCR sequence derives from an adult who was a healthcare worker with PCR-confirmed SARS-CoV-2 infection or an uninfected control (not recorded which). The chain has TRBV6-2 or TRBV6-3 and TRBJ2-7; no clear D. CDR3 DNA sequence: TGTGCCAGCAGATGGGCTCTCTCCTACGAGCAGTACTTC. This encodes CASRWALSYEQYF.